The clone carrying this TCR beta chain showed up just a few times. As yet, its antigen is unknown. These data are taken from a study of OX40 agonist ivuxolimab in advanced cancers. The study's findings and limits: The study found that CD8+ T cells averaged more expanded clones than CD4+.

TCRdb's copy holds only in-frame clones and misses some; the assay was immunoSEQ multiplex PCR. The profile covers roughly 67,000 clones, with 92% appearing a single time and roughly 9.7% taken by the ten largest. The CDR3 loop spans 13 amino acids. Per germline, CDR1 SNHLY and CDR2 FYNNEI. The V and J ends lost 4 bases and 5 bases respectively, with 12 bases between them. V usage is TRBV2 and J usage is TRBJ2-7, with D perhaps given as TRBD1 or TRBD2 (7 bases each). The material was CD4+ or CD8+ T cells sorted from blood, obtained in a trial of the OX40 agonist ivuxolimab. The TCR comes from an adult with an advanced solid tumor such as melanoma, head and neck, liver or kidney cancer. The CDR3, as DNA: TGTGCCAGCAGTGTGGGGAGGGGGCACGAGCAGTACTTC. Translation gives CASSVGRGHEQYF.